This T cell receptor beta chain was sequenced in a study of T cell repertoires in cytomegalovirus infection. About the study: CMV epitopes in the study were HLA-C-restricted (recently identified) and HLA-B-restricted (well studied). Study conclusions and caveats: Clonotype analysis showed dominance of the ex vivo response by HLA-C-restricted CMV-specific TCR beta clonotypes.

A single record per CDR3 protein comes from TCRdb applying MiXCR to the reads. The sample has 650,000 to 900,000 distinct CDR3 sequences, about 27% seen once. About this clonotype: Antigen unknown.

The receptor was derived from a human donor in good health (CMV status not recorded). Some clones in this sample may be carry-over from other donors' samples. The specimen comprised cultured CD8+ T cells from PBMCs, sampled from culture after CMV antigen stimulation.

The CDR3 nucleotides are TGTGCCAGCAGCTCGCTAACAGGGTCGAACACCGGGGAGCTGTTTTTT. Protein sequence: CASSSLTGSNTGELFF. This chain links TRBV7-9 with TRBJ2-2; a weak D match, TRBD1 (6 bases). V lost 4 bases to trimming and J lost 0 bases, with 12 bases between them. Per germline, CDR1 SEHNR and CDR2 FQNEAQ (reference sequence). The CDR3 length is 16 residues. Full variable domain (remainder filled in from reference TRBV7-9 and TRBJ2-2): DTGVSQNPRHKITKRGQNVTFRCDPISEHNRLYWYRQTLGQGPEFLTYFQNEAQLEKSRLLSDRFSAERPKGSFSTLEIQRTEQGDSAMYLCASSSLTGSNTGELFFGEGSRLTVL.